Each of the 5 T cell receptor beta chains below was sequenced from the same sample in a study of blood T cell repertoires in COVID-19. Sequencing used immunoSEQ multiplex PCR; TCRdb keeps in-frame clones, though not all of them. The profile shows 150,000 to 200,000 clones, roughly 88% of them singletons. Specimen: PBMCs or T cells enriched from blood (not recorded which). The source is a woman aged 55-69 years who had recovered from COVID-19.

The chain couples TRBV5-1 to TRBJ1-4, with TRBD1 matching 8 bases. The CDR3 sequence is 15 residues long. V lost 6 bases and J lost 0; bases outside the gene matches: 4. The germline gives CDR1 SGHRS, CDR2 YFSETQ. CDR3 nucleotides: TGCGCCAGCACCTCGGGACAGGCAACTAATGAAAAACTGTTTTTT. Its protein is CASTSGQATNEKLFF.

The V and J genes are TRBV19 and TRBJ2-5, with TRBD2 identical over 8 bases. The CDR3 has 15 residues. Germline CDR1 is LNHDA and CDR2 is SQIVND (reference sequence). V shed 3 bases, J shed 2 bases, and the junction held 5 bases outside the gene matches. Here the CDR3 reads CASSMAGGVQETQYF. CDR3 DNA sequence: TGTGCCAGTAGTATGGCGGGGGGAGTTCAAGAGACCCAGTACTTC.

The rearrangement uses TRBV18 and TRBJ2-2, with TRBD1 matching 8 bases. This CDR3 spans 16 amino acids. Germline-derived CDR1 and CDR2 are KGHSH and LQKENI. V was clipped by 6 bases and J by 4 bases; unmatched bases: 10. CDR3 nucleotide sequence: TGTGCCAGCTCCTCAAAGGCGGGACAGGTCACCGGGGAGCTGTTTTTT. The encoded protein is CASSSKAGQVTGELFF. Filled out from reference TRBV18 and TRBJ2-2, the complete variable domain reads NAGVMQNPRHLVRRRGQEARLRCSPMKGHSHVYWYRQLPEEGLKFMVYLQKENIIDESGMPKERFSAEFPKEGPSILRIQQVVRGDSAAYFCASSSKAGQVTGELFFGEGSRLTVL.

This chain connects TRBV2 to TRBJ2-7; TRBD1 matches 8 bases. The junction had 9 bases not matched to a gene; V was cut back by 3 bases and J by 5 bases. Germline CDR1 reads SNHLY; CDR2 reads FYNNEI. The CDR3 sequence is 15 residues long. CDR3 bases: TGTGCCAGCAGTGACAGACAGGGGATTGACCACGAGCAGTACTTC. It translates to CASSDRQGIDHEQYF. Together with reference TRBV2 and TRBJ2-7, the CDR3 gives the full variable domain: EPEVTQTPSHQVTQMGQEVILRCVPISNHLYFYWYRQILGQKVEFLVSFYNNEISEKSEIFDDQFSVERPDGSNFTLKIRSTKLEDSAMYFCASSDRQGIDHEQYFGPGTRLTVT.

The rearrangement uses TRBV12-1 and TRBJ2-5; TRBD2 is the table's D call and was not checked against the DNA. TRBV12-1 is classified as a pseudogene. CDR3 length: 18 amino acids. CDR3 DNA sequence: TGTGCCAGCAGCCCCCCGGGACTAGCGGGAGAGGGACAAGAGACCCAGTACTTC. Its protein is CASSPPGLAGEGQETQYF.